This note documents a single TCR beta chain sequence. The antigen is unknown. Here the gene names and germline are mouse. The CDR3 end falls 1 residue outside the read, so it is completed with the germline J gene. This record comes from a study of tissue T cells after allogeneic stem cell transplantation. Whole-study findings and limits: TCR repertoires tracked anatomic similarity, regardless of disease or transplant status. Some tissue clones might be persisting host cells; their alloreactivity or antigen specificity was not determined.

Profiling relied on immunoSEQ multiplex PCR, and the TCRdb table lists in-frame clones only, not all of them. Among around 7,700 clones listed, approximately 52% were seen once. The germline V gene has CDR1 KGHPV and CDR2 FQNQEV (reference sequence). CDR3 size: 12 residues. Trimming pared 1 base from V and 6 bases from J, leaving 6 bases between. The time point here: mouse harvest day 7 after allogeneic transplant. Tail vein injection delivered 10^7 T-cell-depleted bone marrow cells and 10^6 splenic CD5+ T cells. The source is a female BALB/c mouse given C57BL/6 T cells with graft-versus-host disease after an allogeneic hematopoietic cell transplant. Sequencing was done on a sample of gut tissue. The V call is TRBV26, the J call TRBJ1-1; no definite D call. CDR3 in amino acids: CASSLFNSEVFF. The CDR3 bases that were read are TGTGCCAGCAGTCTGTTCAATTCAGAAGTCTTC.